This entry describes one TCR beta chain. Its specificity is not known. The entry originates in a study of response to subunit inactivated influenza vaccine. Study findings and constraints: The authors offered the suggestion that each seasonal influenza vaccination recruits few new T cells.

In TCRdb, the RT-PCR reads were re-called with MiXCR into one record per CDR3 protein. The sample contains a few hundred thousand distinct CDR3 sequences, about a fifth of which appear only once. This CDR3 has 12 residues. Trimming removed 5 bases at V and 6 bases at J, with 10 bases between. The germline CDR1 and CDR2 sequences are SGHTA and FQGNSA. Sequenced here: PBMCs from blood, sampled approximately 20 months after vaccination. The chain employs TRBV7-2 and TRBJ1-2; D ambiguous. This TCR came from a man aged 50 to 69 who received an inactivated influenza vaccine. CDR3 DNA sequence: TGTGCCAGCAGCCCTGGGCAGAATGGCTACACCTTC. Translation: CASSPGQNGYTF.